Below are 4 T cell receptor beta chains sequenced from a single sample in a study of blood T cell repertoires in COVID-19. TCRdb's table, derived via immunoSEQ multiplex PCR, lists solely in-frame clones and lacks some. The data hold about 140,000 clones, with more than 80% observed a single time. Material: PBMCs or T cells enriched from blood (not recorded which). The receptors were sampled from a young woman who had been exposed to COVID-19.

This clone was observed a few times. The chain has TRBV18 and TRBJ2-1, with TRBD2 matching over 7 bases. Trimming cost V 5 bases and J 4 bases; bases outside gene matches: 8. The CDR3 extends over 15 amino acids. Germline V lookup: CDR1 KGHSH, CDR2 LQKENI. The CDR3 sequence: CASSSRLANYNEQFF. CDR3 bases: TGTGCCAGCTCAAGCAGACTAGCCAATTACAATGAGCAGTTCTTC.

The J gene is TRBJ1-2, the V gene TRBV5-1, with 9 nucleotides matching TRBD1. The CDR3 runs 14 residues. The germline V gene has CDR1 SGHRS and CDR2 YFSETQ. Unmatched junction bases numbered 6, after V lost 4 bases and J lost 5 bases. The CDR3 DNA reads as TGCGCCAGCAGCCCCGGACAGGGGAGTTATGGCTACACCTTC. This gives the protein CASSPGQGSYGYTF.

This rearrangement joins TRBV29-1 to TRBJ1-2; D gene unclear. The CDR3 length is 14 residues. The germline gives CDR1 SQVTM, CDR2 ANQGSEA. The ends were cut back, 3 bases at V and 1 base at J, with 12 bases in the middle. The CDR3 DNA follows: TGCAGCGTTGATGGGCGAGCCATTAACTATGGCTACACCTTC. Its protein product is CSVDGRAINYGYTF.

This clone was detected only once. This chain links TRBV19 with TRBJ2-1; the match to TRBD2 covers 9 bases. The CDR3 has 13 amino acids. CDR1 is LNHDA and CDR2 is SQIVND in the germline V gene (reference sequence). V lost 7 bases, J lost 4 bases, and 2 bases stayed unmatched. CDR3 amino acids: CASTREGYNEQFF. DNA for the CDR3: TGTGCCAGTACGCGGGAGGGGTACAATGAGCAGTTCTTC. The variable domain in full, with the rest retrieved from reference TRBV19 and TRBJ2-1, is DGGITQSPKYLFRKEGQNVTLSCEQNLNHDAMYWYRQDPGQGLRLIYYSQIVNDFQKGDIAEGYSVSREKKESFPLTVTSAQKNPTAFYLCASTREGYNEQFFGPGTRLTVL.